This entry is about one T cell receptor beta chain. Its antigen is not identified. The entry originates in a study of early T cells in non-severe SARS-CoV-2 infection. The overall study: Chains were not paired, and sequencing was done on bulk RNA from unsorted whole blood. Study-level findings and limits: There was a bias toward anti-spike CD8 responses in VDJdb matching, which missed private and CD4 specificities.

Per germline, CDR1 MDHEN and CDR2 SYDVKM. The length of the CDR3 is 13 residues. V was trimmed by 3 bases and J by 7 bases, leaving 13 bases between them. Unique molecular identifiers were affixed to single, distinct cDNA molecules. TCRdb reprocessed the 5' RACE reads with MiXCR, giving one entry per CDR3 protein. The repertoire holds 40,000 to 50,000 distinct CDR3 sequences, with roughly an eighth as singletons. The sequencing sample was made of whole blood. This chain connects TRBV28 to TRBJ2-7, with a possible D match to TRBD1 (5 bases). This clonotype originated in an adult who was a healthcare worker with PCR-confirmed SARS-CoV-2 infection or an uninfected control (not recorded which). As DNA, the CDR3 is TGTGCCAGCAGTTTCTCGGCAGGGCGTGAGCAGTACTTC. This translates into CASSFSAGREQYF.